These 25 T cell receptor beta chains were all obtained from the same sample, sequenced in a study of control samples from healthy donors and cancer patients (TCRdb year 2020). The library was prepared using the immunoSEQ multiplex PCR assay. TCRdb re-hosts the immuneACCESS table, in-frame sequences only. Its copies lack some clones; in the studies checked, an unresolved V gene accounts for under half of them, and the cause for the rest is not known. The sample includes about 120,000 clones, with about 83% observed a single time. The ten largest clones take up 12% of the sample. Sequenced sample: blood. The receptors originated from a man aged 30-40 years in good health.

CDR3 sequence reads: CASSTGLLNQPQHF. The CDR3, as DNA: TGTGCCAGCAGTACGGGACTGTTAAATCAGCCCCAGCATTTT. The V and J genes are TRBV28 and TRBJ1-5, with D possibly matching TRBD1 (5 bases). Per the germline V gene, CDR1 is MDHEN and CDR2 is SYDVKM. V dropped 5 bases and J dropped 4 bases, with 12 bases sitting between them. The CDR3 has 14 amino acids. The variable domain in full, completed from reference TRBV28 and TRBJ1-5, reads DVKVTQSSRYLVKRTGEKVFLECVQDMDHENMFWYRQDPGLGLRLIYFSYDVKMKEKGDIPEGYSVSREKKERFSLILESASTNQTSMYLCASSTGLLNQPQHFGDGTRLSIL.

Only one count was recorded for this clone. The V call is TRBV2, the J call TRBJ2-2, with TRBD2 matching over 8 bases. From germline, CDR1 is SNHLY and CDR2 FYNNEI. V gave up 5 bases and J gave up 7 bases; unmatched junction bases: 12. The CDR3 is 16 amino acids. CDR3: CASSPQLAEGRGELFF. CDR3 coding DNA: TGTGCCAGCAGTCCTCAACTAGCGGAGGGACGCGGGGAGCTGTTTTTT. Filled out from reference TRBV2 and TRBJ2-2, the complete variable domain reads EPEVTQTPSHQVTQMGQEVILRCVPISNHLYFYWYRQILGQKVEFLVSFYNNEISEKSEIFDDQFSVERPDGSNFTLKIRSTKLEDSAMYFCASSPQLAEGRGELFFGEGSRLTVL.

The rearrangement joins TRBV6-5 to TRBJ2-5; D possibly corresponds to TRBD2 (6 bases). The germline V and J ends were trimmed by 5 bases and 5 bases, with 12 bases remaining between them. The CDR3 extends over 13 amino acids. The germline V gene has CDR1 MNHEY and CDR2 SVGAGI. The CDR3 spells CASSPDYTETQYF. The CDR3 DNA reads as TGTGCCAGCAGTCCGGACTATACGGAGACCCAGTACTTC.

This sequence joins TRBV4-1 and TRBJ1-4; D remains ambiguous. There are 15 residues in the CDR3. The germline V gene has CDR1 MGHRA and CDR2 YSYEKL. The V gene lost 4 bases and the J gene lost 3 bases, with 12 bases spanning the gap. CDR3 region: CASSPEKGANEKLFF. CDR3 nucleotides: TGCGCCAGCAGCCCGGAGAAGGGAGCTAATGAAAAACTGTTTTTT.

This chain joins TRBV2 and TRBJ2-7; 10 nucleotides match TRBD1. This CDR3 region has 12 residues. V was clipped by 9 bases and J by 6 bases; unmatched bases: 5. Germline lookup yields CDR1 SNHLY and CDR2 FYNNEI. The CDR3 reads CARGTGVTEQYF. The CDR3 bases are TGTGCCAGAGGGACAGGGGTGACCGAGCAGTACTTC.

The rearrangement joins TRBV11-2 to TRBJ1-4; unclear D gene. Germline V CDR1 and CDR2: SGHAT, FQNNGV. The CDR3 is 14 residues long. The V and J ends lost 5 bases and 8 bases respectively, with 15 bases between them. The CDR3 nucleotides are TGTGCCAGCAGCCCGTGGCCTCCGCAGGAAAAACTGTTTTTT. It specifies CASSPWPPQEKLFF.

This chain links TRBV2 with TRBJ1-2; D not certain. The germline V gene encodes CDR1 SNHLY and CDR2 FYNNEI. Trimming removed 4 bases at V and 4 bases at J, with 4 bases between. This CDR3 has 11 residues. The CDR3 protein is CASSGSYGYTF. The CDR3 nucleotides read TGTGCCAGCAGTGGGAGCTATGGCTACACCTTC.

The V and J genes are TRBV9 and TRBJ1-3; perhaps TRBD1 as D (5 bases). Germline CDR1 reads SGDLS; CDR2 reads YYNGEE. This CDR3 region has 15 residues. Deletions cut 0 bases from V and 0 bases from J, with 7 bases between. The CDR3 DNA reads TGTGCCAGCAGCGTAGGGACAAACTCTGGAAACACCATATATTTT. Its protein is CASSVGTNSGNTIYF.

The chain has TRBV29-1 and TRBJ1-1, with unresolved D. The germline CDR1 and CDR2 sequences are SQVTM and ANQGSEA. V lost 4 bases and J lost 10, with 4 bases in between. CDR3 size: 8 residues. The CDR3 here is CSVGSAFF. CDR3 nucleotide sequence: TGCAGCGTTGGTTCAGCTTTCTTT.

The V and J genes are TRBV6-5 and TRBJ1-1; the D is unclear. The CDR3 is 13 residues long. Trimming left V 6 bases short and J 0 bases short, with 8 bases between. Per germline, CDR1 MNHEY and CDR2 SVGAGI. CDR3 sequence: CASSERMNTEAFF. The CDR3 DNA reads as TGTGCCAGCAGCGAGCGCATGAACACTGAAGCTTTCTTT.

V and J are TRBV30 and TRBJ1-1, with D tentatively TRBD1 (5 bases). The V end was cut by 5 bases, the J end by 4 bases, with 20 bases between. The CDR3 loop spans 15 amino acids. The V gene's germline CDR1 is GTSNPN and CDR2 SVGIG (reference sequence). CDR3 nucleotide sequence: TGTGCCTGGGCCCAGCAAGGCATAAGGGGCACTGAAGCTTTCTTT. This gives the protein CAWAQQGIRGTEAFF.

A single count supports this clone. The gene calls are TRBV19 and TRBJ1-1; 10 bases match TRBD1. J was trimmed by 6 bases and V by 4 bases; bases with no gene match: 11. Germline V gene lookup returns CDR1 LNHDA and CDR2 SQIVND (reference sequence). CDR3 length: 16 amino acids. The CDR3 DNA reads as TGTGCCAGTAGTACTGACAGGGGGCGCCGGAGCGCTGAAGCTTTCTTT. Protein: CASSTDRGRRSAEAFF.

The chain links TRBV30 to TRBJ1-1; a possible D gene is TRBD1 (6 bases). Germline V lookup: CDR1 GTSNPN, CDR2 SVGIG (reference sequence). V lost 8 bases and J 1 base, leaving 8 bases between the germline ends. There are 11 residues in the CDR3. Here the CDR3 reads CARGANTEAFF. CDR3 nucleotides: TGTGCCAGGGGGGCGAACACTGAAGCTTTCTTT. Filled out from reference TRBV30 and TRBJ1-1, the complete variable domain reads SQTIHQWPATLVQPVGSPLSLECTVEGTSNPNLYWYRQAAGRGLQLLFYSVGIGQISSEVPQNLSASRPQDRQFILSSKKLLLSDSGFYLCARGANTEAFFGQGTRLTVV.

This rearrangement joins TRBV2 to TRBJ1-1; TRBD1 is a possible D gene (5 bases). The CDR3 contains 13 residues. Germline assignment: CDR1 SNHLY and CDR2 FYNNEI. The V end lost 7 bases, the J end lost 4 bases, and 13 bases lay between the germline ends. The CDR3 nucleotides read TGTGCCAGCACCGAAGGGGAGGGCACTGAAGCTTTCTTT. This codes for CASTEGEGTEAFF.

This clone was detected once. The J gene is TRBJ2-3, the V gene TRBV9; 10 bases map to TRBD1. The CDR3 loop spans 16 amino acids. Germline CDR1 is SGDLS and CDR2 is YYNGEE. V was clipped by 4 bases and J by 1 base; unmatched bases: 6. The CDR3 region is CASSIGQGEGTDTQYF. The CDR3 coding sequence is TGTGCCAGCAGCATTGGACAGGGGGAAGGCACAGATACGCAGTATTTT.

The chain links TRBV5-8 to TRBJ1-3; D is undetermined. Trimming left V 6 bases short and J 0 bases short, with 13 bases between. The CDR3 loop spans 15 amino acids. Looked up from germline, CDR1 is SGHTS and CDR2 is YDEGEE. Here the CDR3 reads CASTWPSGSGNTIYF. The CDR3 DNA reads as TGTGCCAGCACCTGGCCGTCCGGCTCTGGAAACACCATATATTTT.

The rearrangement joins TRBV19 to TRBJ1-2, with D unresolved. The length of the CDR3 is 17 residues. The V end was cut by 5 bases, the J end by 0 bases, with 19 bases between. CDR1 is LNHDA and CDR2 is SQIVND in the germline V gene (reference sequence). CDR3 region: CASSAPKGPTSNYGYTF. DNA of the CDR3: TGTGCCAGTAGTGCTCCAAAGGGCCCTACCTCTAACTATGGCTACACCTTC. The complete variable domain, with remaining parts taken from reference TRBV19 and TRBJ1-2, reads DGGITQSPKYLFRKEGQNVTLSCEQNLNHDAMYWYRQDPGQGLRLIYYSQIVNDFQKGDIAEGYSVSREKKESFPLTVTSAQKNPTAFYLCASSAPKGPTSNYGYTFGSGTRLTVV.

The sample holds one count of this clone. The CDR3 DNA sequence: TGTGCCAGCAGCTTAAACAGGGCGGCAGATACGCAGTATTTT. This codes for CASSLNRAADTQYF. The rearrangement uses TRBV7-2 and TRBJ2-3, with D maybe TRBD1 (6 bases). CDR3 length: 14 amino acids. Trimming left V 2 bases short and J 4 bases short, with 10 bases between. The V gene's germline CDR1 is SGHTA and CDR2 FQGNSA. Variable domain in full (rest from reference TRBV7-2 and TRBJ2-3): GAGVSQSPSNKVTEKGKDVELRCDPISGHTALYWYRQSLGQGLEFLIYFQGNSAPDKSGLPSDRFSAERTGGSVSTLTIQRTQQEDSAVYLCASSLNRAADTQYFGPGTRLTVL.

The chain employs TRBV4-1 and TRBJ2-7, with 7 bases lining up with TRBD1. Germline V gene lookup returns CDR1 MGHRA and CDR2 YSYEKL. V trimming: 1 base; J trimming: 3 bases; junction bases outside the gene matches: 3. CDR3 length: 14 residues. The DNA of the CDR3 is TGCGCCAGCAGCCAAGCGACAGGGTTCTACGAGCAGTACTTC. Protein product: CASSQATGFYEQYF.

The chain combines TRBV7-2 with TRBJ1-5; no clear D gene. The CDR3 is made up of 13 amino acids. V lost 5 bases to trimming and J lost 6 bases, with 11 bases between them. CDR1 is SGHTA, CDR2 FQGNSA, per germline. CDR3 amino acids: CASSLGVSQPQHF. For the CDR3, the DNA is TGTGCCAGCAGCCTCGGAGTTAGTCAGCCCCAGCATTTT.

V is TRBV6-1 and J is TRBJ1-2; D is unclear. Looked up from germline, CDR1 is MNHNS and CDR2 is SASEGT. V lost 2 bases to trimming and J lost 4 bases, with 14 bases between them. This CDR3 spans 15 amino acids. The CDR3 loop reads CASSEYPGSAYGYTF. Here the CDR3 DNA reads TGTGCCAGCAGTGAATACCCTGGGAGCGCCTATGGCTACACCTTC.

The chain recombines TRBV20-1 with TRBJ2-5; D ambiguous. Germline loops: CDR1 DFQATT, CDR2 SNEGSKA (reference sequence). V was cut by 3 bases and J by 1 base, with 9 bases left in between. There are 13 residues in the CDR3. The CDR3 DNA sequence: TGCAGTGCTAGTGGTAATAGCCAAGAGACCCAGTACTTC. Translating gives CSASGNSQETQYF.

The V gene is TRBV27, the J gene TRBJ1-5; TRBD1 is a possible D gene (5 bases). V was pared by 1 base and J by 5 bases, with 9 bases between. Germline values: CDR1 MNHEY, CDR2 SMNVEV (reference sequence). This CDR3 region has 14 residues. The CDR3 coding sequence is TGTGCCAGCAGTTTATGGGGAGGGGATCAGCCCCAGCATTTT. Translation: CASSLWGGDQPQHF.

About this clone: Sequence at one end of the junction differs from germline and may be a read error. V is TRBV24-1 and J is TRBJ1-1, with 7 bases that match TRBD1. The CDR3 is made up of 11 amino acids. Looked up from germline, CDR1 is KGHDR and CDR2 is SFDVKD. The DNA for the CDR3 is TGTGCCACCAGTGACAAGACAGGGACGATCTTT. Protein: CATSDKTGTIF.

The genes are TRBV24-1 and TRBJ2-1; 10 bases map to TRBD2. Trimming cost V 1 base and J 5 bases; bases outside gene matches: 7. CDR1 and CDR2 (germline): KGHDR, SFDVKD. This CDR3 has 17 amino acids. The DNA for the CDR3 is TGTGCCACCAGTGATTTCAAGCCCGGACTAGCGGACAATGAGCAGTTCTTC. Translating gives CATSDFKPGLADNEQFF.